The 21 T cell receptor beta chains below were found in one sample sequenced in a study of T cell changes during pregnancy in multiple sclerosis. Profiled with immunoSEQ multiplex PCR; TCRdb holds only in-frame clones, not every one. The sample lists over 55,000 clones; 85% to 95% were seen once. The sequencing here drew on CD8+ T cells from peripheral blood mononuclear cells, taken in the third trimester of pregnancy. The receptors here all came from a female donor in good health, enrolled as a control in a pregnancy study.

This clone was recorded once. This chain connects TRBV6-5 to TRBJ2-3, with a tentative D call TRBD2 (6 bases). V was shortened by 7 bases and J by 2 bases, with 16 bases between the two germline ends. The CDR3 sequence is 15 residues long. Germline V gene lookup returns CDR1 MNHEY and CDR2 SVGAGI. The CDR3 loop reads CASTQLGGATDTQYF. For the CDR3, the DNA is TGTGCCAGCACCCAGCTCGGGGGAGCCACAGATACGCAGTATTTT.

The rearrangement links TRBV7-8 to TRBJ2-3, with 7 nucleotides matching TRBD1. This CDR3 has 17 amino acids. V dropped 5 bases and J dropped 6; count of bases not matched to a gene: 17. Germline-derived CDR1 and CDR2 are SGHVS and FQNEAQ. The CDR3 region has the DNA TGTGCCAGCAGCCCTAGAACGACAGGGCCTTTTGGGGATACGCAGTATTTT. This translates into CASSPRTTGPFGDTQYF.

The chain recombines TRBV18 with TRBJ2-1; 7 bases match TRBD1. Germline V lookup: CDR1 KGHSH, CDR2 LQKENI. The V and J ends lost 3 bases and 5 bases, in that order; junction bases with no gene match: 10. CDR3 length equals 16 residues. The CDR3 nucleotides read TGTGCCAGCTCACCCACCCGACAGGGTTCCCACAATGAGCAGTTCTTC. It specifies CASSPTRQGSHNEQFF. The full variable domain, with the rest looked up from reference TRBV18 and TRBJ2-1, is NAGVMQNPRHLVRRRGQEARLRCSPMKGHSHVYWYRQLPEEGLKFMVYLQKENIIDESGMPKERFSAEFPKEGPSILRIQQVVRGDSAAYFCASSPTRQGSHNEQFFGPGTRLTVL.

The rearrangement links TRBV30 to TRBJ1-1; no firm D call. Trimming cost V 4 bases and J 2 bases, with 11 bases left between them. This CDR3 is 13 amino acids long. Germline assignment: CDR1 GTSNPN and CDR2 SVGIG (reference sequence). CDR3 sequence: CAWTSGGNTEAFF. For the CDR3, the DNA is TGTGCCTGGACCTCGGGAGGAAACACTGAAGCTTTCTTT.

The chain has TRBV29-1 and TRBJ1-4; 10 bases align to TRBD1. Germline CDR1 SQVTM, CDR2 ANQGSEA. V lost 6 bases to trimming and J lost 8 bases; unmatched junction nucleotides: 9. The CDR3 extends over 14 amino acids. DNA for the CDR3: TGCAGCGTCGAGAACGGGACAGGGGAGGAAAAACTGTTTTTT. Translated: CSVENGTGEEKLFF.

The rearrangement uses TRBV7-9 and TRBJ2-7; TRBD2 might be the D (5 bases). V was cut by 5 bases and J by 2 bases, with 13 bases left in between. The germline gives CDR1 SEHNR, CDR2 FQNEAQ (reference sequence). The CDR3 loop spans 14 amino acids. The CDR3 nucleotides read TGTGCCAGCAGCCCGGCGGACTCTACCTACGAGCAGTACTTC. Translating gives CASSPADSTYEQYF.

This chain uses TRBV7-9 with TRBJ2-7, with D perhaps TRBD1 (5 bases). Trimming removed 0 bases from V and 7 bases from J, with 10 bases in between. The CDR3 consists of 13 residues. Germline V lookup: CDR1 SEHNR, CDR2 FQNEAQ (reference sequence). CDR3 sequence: CASSLAAYREQYF. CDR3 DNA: TGTGCCAGCAGCTTAGCCGCTTACAGGGAGCAGTACTTC.

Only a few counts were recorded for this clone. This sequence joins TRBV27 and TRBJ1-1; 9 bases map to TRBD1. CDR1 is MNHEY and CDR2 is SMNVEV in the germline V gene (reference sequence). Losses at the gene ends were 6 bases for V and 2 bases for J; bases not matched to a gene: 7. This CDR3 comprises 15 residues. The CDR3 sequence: CASSPYRGLNTEAFF. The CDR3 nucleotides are TGTGCCAGCAGCCCATACAGGGGGCTCAACACTGAAGCTTTCTTT.

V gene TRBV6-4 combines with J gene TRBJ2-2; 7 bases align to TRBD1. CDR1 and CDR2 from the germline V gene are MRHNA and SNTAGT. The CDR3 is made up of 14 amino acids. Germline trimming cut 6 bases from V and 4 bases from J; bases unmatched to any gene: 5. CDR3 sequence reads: CASRTGSFTGELFF. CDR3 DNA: TGTGCCAGCAGGACAGGGAGCTTCACCGGGGAGCTGTTTTTT.

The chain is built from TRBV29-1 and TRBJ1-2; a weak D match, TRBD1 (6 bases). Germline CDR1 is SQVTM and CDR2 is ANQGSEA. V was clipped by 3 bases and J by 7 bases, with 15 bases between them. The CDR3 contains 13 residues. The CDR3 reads CSVEATGSGGYTF. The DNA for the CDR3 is TGCAGCGTTGAGGCTACAGGGTCGGGTGGCTACACCTTC. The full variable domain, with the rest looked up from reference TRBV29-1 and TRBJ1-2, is SAVISQKPSRDICQRGTSLTIQCQVDSQVTMMFWYRQQPGQSLTLIATANQGSEATYESGFVIDKFPISRPNLTFSTLTVSNMSPEDSSIYLCSVEATGSGGYTFGSGTRLTVV.

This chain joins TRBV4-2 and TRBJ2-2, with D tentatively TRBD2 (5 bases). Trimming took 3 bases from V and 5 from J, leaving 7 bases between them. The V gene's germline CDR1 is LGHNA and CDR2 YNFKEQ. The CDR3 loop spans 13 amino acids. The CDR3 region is CASSHGDTGELFF. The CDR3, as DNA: TGTGCCAGCAGCCACGGGGATACCGGGGAGCTGTTTTTT.

The CDR3 is CASGPSTGDETQYF. DNA of the CDR3: TGTGCTAGTGGCCCCTCGACAGGAGATGAGACCCAGTACTTC. V is TRBV12-5 and J is TRBJ2-5; possibly TRBD1 for D (6 bases). There are 14 residues in the CDR3. The germline V gene encodes CDR1 LGHNT and CDR2 FRNRAP. Between the trimmed V and J ends, which lost 6 bases and 5 bases, there was a span of 16 bases.

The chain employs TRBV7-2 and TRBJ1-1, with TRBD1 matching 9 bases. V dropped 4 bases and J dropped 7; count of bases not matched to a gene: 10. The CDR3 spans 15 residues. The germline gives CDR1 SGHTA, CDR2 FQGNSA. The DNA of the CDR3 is TGTGCCAGCAGCTGGGGACAGGGATGGGACATTGAAGCTTTCTTT. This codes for CASSWGQGWDIEAFF.

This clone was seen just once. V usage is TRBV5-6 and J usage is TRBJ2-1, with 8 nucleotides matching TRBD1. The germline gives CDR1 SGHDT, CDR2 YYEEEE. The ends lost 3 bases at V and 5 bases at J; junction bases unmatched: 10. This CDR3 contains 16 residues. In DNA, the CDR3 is TGTGCCAGCAGCTACGTCTCGGGACAGGACAACAATGAGCAGTTCTTC. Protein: CASSYVSGQDNNEQFF.

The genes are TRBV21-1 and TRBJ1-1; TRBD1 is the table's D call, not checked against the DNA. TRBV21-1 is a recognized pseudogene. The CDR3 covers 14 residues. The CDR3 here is CASSNQGANTEAFF. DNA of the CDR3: TGTGCCAGCAGCAACCAGGGGGCGAACACTGAAGCTTTCTTT.

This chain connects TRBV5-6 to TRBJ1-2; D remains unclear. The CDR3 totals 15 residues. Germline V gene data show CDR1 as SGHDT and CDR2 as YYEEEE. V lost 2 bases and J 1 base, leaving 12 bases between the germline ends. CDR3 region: CASSFRAFLNYGYTF. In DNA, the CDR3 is TGTGCCAGCAGCTTTAGAGCCTTTCTTAACTATGGCTACACCTTC.

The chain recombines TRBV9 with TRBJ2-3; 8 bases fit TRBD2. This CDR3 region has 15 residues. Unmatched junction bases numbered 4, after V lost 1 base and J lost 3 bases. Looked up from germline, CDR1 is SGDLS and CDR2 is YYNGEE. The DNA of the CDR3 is TGTGCCAGCAGCGTACAAGGCGGGGGGACAGATACGCAGTATTTT. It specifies CASSVQGGGTDTQYF.

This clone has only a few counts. The DNA of the CDR3 is TGTGCCAGCAGCTTAATACGAGGGAACACTGAAGCTTTCTTT. Protein product: CASSLIRGNTEAFF. J is TRBJ1-1 and V is TRBV7-3, with D unresolved. Trimming left V 1 base short and J 1 base short, with 7 bases between. The CDR3 runs to 14 residues. Germline loops: CDR1 SGHTA, CDR2 FQGTGA.

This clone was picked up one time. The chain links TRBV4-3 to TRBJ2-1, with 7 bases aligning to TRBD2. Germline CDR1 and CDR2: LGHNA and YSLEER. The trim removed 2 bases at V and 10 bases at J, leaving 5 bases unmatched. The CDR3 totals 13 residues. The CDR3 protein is CASSQPREGEQFF. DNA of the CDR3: TGCGCCAGCAGCCAACCCAGGGAGGGAGAGCAGTTCTTC.

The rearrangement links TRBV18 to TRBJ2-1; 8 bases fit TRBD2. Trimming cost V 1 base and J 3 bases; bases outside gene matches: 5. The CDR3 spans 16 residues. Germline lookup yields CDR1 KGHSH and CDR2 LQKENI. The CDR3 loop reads CASSPLSGTSYNEQFF. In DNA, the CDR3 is TGTGCCAGCTCACCACTTTCCGGGACTAGCTACAATGAGCAGTTCTTC. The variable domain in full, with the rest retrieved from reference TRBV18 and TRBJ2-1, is NAGVMQNPRHLVRRRGQEARLRCSPMKGHSHVYWYRQLPEEGLKFMVYLQKENIIDESGMPKERFSAEFPKEGPSILRIQQVVRGDSAAYFCASSPLSGTSYNEQFFGPGTRLTVL.

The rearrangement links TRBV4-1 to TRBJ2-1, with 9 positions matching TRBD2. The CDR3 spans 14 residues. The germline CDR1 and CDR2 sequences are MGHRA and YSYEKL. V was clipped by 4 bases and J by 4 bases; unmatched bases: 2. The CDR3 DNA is TGCGCCAGCAGCCCTAGCGGGACTTACAATGAGCAGTTCTTC. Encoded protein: CASSPSGTYNEQFF.